Below are 19 T cell receptor beta chains sequenced from a single sample in a study of neurological immune-mediated disorders (dated by TCRdb to about 2019). Receptors were amplified or captured by 5' RACE. Reads for this sample came from an Illumina HiSeq 2500. Using fastp trimming at Q25 and MiXCR clonotype assembly, TCRdb reanalyzed the public sequencing data and kept in-frame beta chains. Each CDR3 protein gets just one entry, which takes the most common genes and DNA from the rows behind it. For this sample there are more than 35,000 distinct CDR3 sequences; about 6% appear just once. The ten largest clones add up to 0.57% of the sample. The specimen was CD4+ T cells from blood. The receptor set was obtained from a woman in her thirties or forties in good health.

The chain has TRBV14 and TRBJ2-3, with D unclear. The CDR3 sequence is 15 residues long. CDR1 is SGHDN, CDR2 FVKESK, per germline. V was shortened by 4 bases and J by 2 bases, with 13 bases between the two germline ends. The CDR3: CASSPSLAFTDTQYF. The CDR3 bases are TGTGCCAGCAGCCCTTCCTTGGCGTTCACAGATACGCAGTATTTT.

The gene calls are TRBV19 and TRBJ1-5; D is possibly TRBD1 (6 bases). The length of the CDR3 is 17 residues. V lost 6 bases to trimming and J lost 1 base, with 19 bases between them. Germline V gene lookup returns CDR1 LNHDA and CDR2 SQIVND (reference sequence). CDR3 sequence: CASSPGEGVGSNQPQHF. The CDR3 coding sequence is TGTGCCAGTAGCCCCGGCGAGGGGGTTGGGAGCAATCAGCCCCAGCATTTT.

This clonotype was seen ten or more times. This chain links TRBV20-1 with TRBJ2-2; D possibly corresponds to TRBD2 (5 bases). V lost 8 bases to trimming and J lost 2 bases, with 21 bases between them. This CDR3 contains 16 residues. Germline V gene lookup returns CDR1 DFQATT and CDR2 SNEGSKA (reference sequence). CDR3 amino acids: CSLNPSSHRNTGELFF. The CDR3, as DNA: TGCAGTCTTAATCCCTCTAGCCACAGAAACACCGGGGAGCTGTTTTTT.

This clonotype has at least ten counts. This sequence joins TRBV20-1 and TRBJ2-5; 9 nucleotides agree with TRBD2. J was trimmed by 4 bases and V by 1 base; bases with no gene match: 4. CDR3 length: 14 amino acids. Per the germline V gene, CDR1 is DFQATT and CDR2 is SNEGSKA (reference sequence). CDR3: CSARVAGVRETQYF. CDR3 DNA sequence: TGCAGTGCTAGAGTAGCGGGAGTGAGAGAGACCCAGTACTTC.

This clonotype showed up many times. The genes are TRBV5-1 and TRBJ2-7; TRBD2 aligns across 10 bases. This CDR3 has 14 residues. V shed 4 bases and J 5 bases; nucleotides not matched to a gene: 6. Germline assignment: CDR1 SGHRS and CDR2 YFSETQ. The CDR3 sequence: CASSQTSGMNEQYF. The CDR3 DNA reads TGCGCCAGCAGCCAAACTAGCGGGATGAACGAGCAGTACTTC.

This clonotype has at least ten counts. V gene TRBV7-9 combines with J gene TRBJ1-1, with a tentative D call TRBD1 (5 bases). The CDR3 totals 12 residues. Germline CDR1 reads SEHNR; CDR2 reads FQNEAQ (reference sequence). V lost 8 bases and J 1 base, leaving 8 bases between the germline ends. CDR3 nucleotide sequence: TGTGCCAGCTCCGGGGCGAACACTGAAGCTTTCTTT. Translating gives CASSGANTEAFF.

This clonotype came up many times. CDR3 protein: CASTETYQGGYGYTF. CDR3 nucleotides: TGTGCCAGCACCGAGACCTATCAGGGTGGCTATGGCTACACCTTC. This chain joins TRBV27 and TRBJ1-2, with a weak D call TRBD1 (5 bases). V lost 7 bases and J lost 4, with 19 bases in between. Germline CDR1 reads MNHEY; CDR2 reads SMNVEV (reference sequence). CDR3 length equals 15 residues.

This clonotype was seen at least ten times. The gene calls are TRBV3-1 and TRBJ2-7, with D uncertain. CDR1 is LGHDT and CDR2 is YNNKEL in the germline V gene (reference sequence). The CDR3 totals 13 residues. V shed 4 bases and J shed 2 bases, with 9 bases lying between them. DNA for the CDR3: TGTGCCAGCAGCCCTCCTGAGGCCTACGAGCAGTACTTC. This translates into CASSPPEAYEQYF.

This clonotype was counted many times. The chain employs TRBV5-1 and TRBJ1-2; D gene ambiguous. The CDR3 totals 12 residues. Germline lookup yields CDR1 SGHRS and CDR2 YFSETQ. V was cut by 3 bases and J by 8 bases, with 11 bases left in between. This CDR3 reads CASSSFLEGYTF. CDR3 nucleotides: TGCGCCAGCAGCTCGTTCCTGGAAGGCTACACCTTC.

Ten or more counts support this clonotype. The chain links TRBV20-1 to TRBJ2-3; 8 bases map to TRBD2. Germline V lookup: CDR1 DFQATT, CDR2 SNEGSKA (reference sequence). V lost 7 bases to trimming and J lost 0 bases; unmatched junction nucleotides: 12. The CDR3 loop spans 16 amino acids. The CDR3: CSVVQRGLASTDTQYF. DNA for the CDR3: TGCAGTGTTGTCCAGCGGGGGCTCGCTAGCACAGATACGCAGTATTTT.

This clonotype was counted many times. The chain is built from TRBV20-1 and TRBJ2-3, with D maybe TRBD2 (5 bases). The CDR3 consists of 14 residues. Trimming stripped 3 bases from V and 4 bases from J, with 14 bases between. Germline-derived CDR1 and CDR2 are DFQATT and SNEGSKA (reference sequence). The CDR3 nucleotides are TGCAGTGCTAGGGAAGAAAGGAGGCCAGATACGCAGTATTTT. This codes for CSAREERRPDTQYF.

This clonotype was seen repeatedly, ten times or more. The chain uses TRBV28 and TRBJ2-7; either TRBD1 or TRBD2 may supply D (6 bases each). V dropped 4 bases and J dropped 1 base, with 38 bases sitting between them. Germline V gives CDR1 MDHEN, CDR2 SYDVKM. The CDR3 is 23 residues long. CDR3 sequence (DNA): TGTGCCAGCAGTTCGCCCCGTCGTACGGCGATCCCCCGGGGGCAATATATATCCTACGAGCAGTACTTC. This codes for CASSSPRRTAIPRGQYISYEQYF.

As concerns this clonotype: Since a much larger clone is just one base distant, this may be a read error. V is TRBV5-4 and J is TRBJ2-1; D is perhaps TRBD2 (6 bases). V lost 3 bases, J lost 7 bases, and 23 bases lay in between. This CDR3 has 17 amino acids. Germline assignment: CDR1 SGHNT and CDR2 YYREEE (reference sequence). The CDR3 protein is CASSSGGTGVGQNEQFF. The CDR3 nucleotides read TGTGCCAGCAGCTCTGGAGGGACGGGAGTGGGTCAGAATGAGCAGTTCTTC.

Many counts were recorded for this clonotype. The chain recombines TRBV5-1 with TRBJ2-3; 8 bases match TRBD2. V dropped 4 bases and J dropped 3; count of bases not matched to a gene: 10. Germline V lookup: CDR1 SGHRS, CDR2 YFSETQ. The CDR3 spans 16 residues. CDR3 DNA sequence: TGCGCCAGCAGCCGCCTCGGGACTAGTGTGACAGATACGCAGTATTTT. This gives the protein CASSRLGTSVTDTQYF.

This clonotype has a count of ten or more. The V call is TRBV5-1, the J call TRBJ1-1; TRBD1 aligns across 8 bases. The junction had 13 bases not matched to a gene; V was cut back by 4 bases and J by 5 bases. From germline, CDR1 is SGHRS and CDR2 YFSETQ. The CDR3 has 16 amino acids. The CDR3 bases are TGCGCCAGCAGCGTGGGGGCAGGGGGCACAGGGACTGAAGCTTTCTTT. Its translation is CASSVGAGGTGTEAFF.

This clonotype was seen ten or more times. V and J are TRBV5-1 and TRBJ2-1; 9 nucleotides agree with TRBD2. Germline V gene lookup returns CDR1 SGHRS and CDR2 YFSETQ. Trimming at V came to 6 bases and at J to 8 bases, leaving 12 bases not matched to a gene. CDR3 length: 15 residues. CDR3 nucleotides: TGCGCCAGCAAACTAGCGGGCCCTAGTTCCCATGAGCAGTTCTTC. Translated, it gives CASKLAGPSSHEQFF.

This clonotype was seen repeatedly, ten times or more. The chain joins TRBV5-5 to TRBJ2-2, with TRBD1 matching over 8 bases. The germline V gene has CDR1 SGHKS and CDR2 YYEKEE (reference sequence). The length of the CDR3 is 14 residues. Trimming removed 1 base from V and 4 bases from J; junction bases left unmatched: 0. The chain's CDR3 is CASSLQGATGELFF. The CDR3 nucleotides read TGTGCCAGCAGCTTGCAGGGGGCCACCGGGGAGCTGTTTTTT.

This clonotype has ten or more counts. The chain is built from TRBV20-1 and TRBJ1-2, with TRBD1 as a possible D gene (5 bases). Germline V CDR1 and CDR2: DFQATT, SNEGSKA (reference sequence). The V end lost 1 base, the J end lost 6 bases, and 18 bases lay between the germline ends. There are 15 residues in the CDR3. The CDR3 DNA sequence: TGCAGTGCTAGAGGTTTCGCAGGGAATGGGAATGGCTACACCTTC. Amino acids: CSARGFAGNGNGYTF.

This clonotype came up many times. V is TRBV9 and J is TRBJ1-2; D is unclear. With 2 bases removed from V and 0 bases from J, the gap between germline ends came to 14 bases. CDR1 and CDR2 (germline): SGDLS, YYNGEE. There are 16 residues in the CDR3. This CDR3 reads CASSVPSGVANYGYTF. The CDR3 nucleotides are TGTGCCAGCAGCGTCCCCAGCGGGGTAGCTAACTATGGCTACACCTTC.